This TCR beta chain is from a study of blood T cell repertoires in COVID-19. Participant age was roughly 18 to 95 years, and participants resided in fewer than 30 US areas. Participants' own reports of clinical history determined their cohort assignment. In the authors' workflow: Amplification of reference gene primers provided the estimated nucleated cell counts. Data came from immunoSEQ multiplex PCR; TCRdb stores just in-frame clones and leaves some out. Clone size and V and J calls were adopted from that table, with D and trimming inferred from the DNA. The sample includes about 300,000 clones, 86% seen only once; the top ten take roughly 4%. The material sequenced was PBMCs or T cells enriched from blood (not recorded which). This TCR was recovered from a man aged 25-45 years who had recovered from COVID-19.

The DNA of the CDR3 is TGTGCCAGCAGCCCGACGGACAGGGCTGGAAACACCATATATTTT. Its translation: CASSPTDRAGNTIYF. The chain recombines TRBV7-8 with TRBJ1-3, with 8 bases matching TRBD1. Germline V gene sequence: CDR1 SGHVS, CDR2 FQNEAQ. The CDR3 has 15 amino acids. V lost 5 bases, J lost 2 bases, and 5 bases stayed unmatched.